This passage covers 21 T cell receptor beta chains from one sample sequenced in a study of blood T cells in healthy people across ages. A J-beta primer mix and a sample-barcoded 5' primer were used in a second PCR of roughly 7 to 12 cycles. TCRdb recomputed calls from the 5' RACE reads with MiXCR, one row per CDR3 protein. The data hold fewer than 1 million distinct CDR3 sequences, with around two fifths observed a single time. The source material was blood. The receptors here all came from a man in his sixties in good health.

The chain employs TRBV6-6 and TRBJ1-4; perhaps TRBD1 as D (6 bases). From germline, CDR1 is MNHNY and CDR2 SVGAGI (reference sequence). Trimming left V 5 bases short and J 7 bases short, with 17 bases between. The CDR3 contains 15 residues. In DNA form, the CDR3 reads TGTGCCAGCAGTCGCGGGACATCCAGTGGTGAAAAACTGTTTTTT. It specifies CASSRGTSSGEKLFF.

The chain carries TRBV27 and TRBJ2-3, with 9 bases aligning to TRBD1. V lost 5 bases to trimming and J lost 4 bases; unmatched junction nucleotides: 7. The CDR3 contains 15 residues. The germline V gene has CDR1 MNHEY and CDR2 SMNVEV (reference sequence). The CDR3 DNA sequence: TGTGCCAGCAGTCCGGACAGGGGTTCCCCAGATACGCAGTATTTT. Protein product: CASSPDRGSPDTQYF.

This clonotype has at least ten counts. This CDR3 is CASSVAATGPPETQYF. The CDR3 nucleotides are TGTGCCAGCAGCGTAGCCGCAACAGGGCCCCCAGAGACCCAGTACTTC. The chain is built from TRBV9 and TRBJ2-5; D is possibly TRBD1 (6 bases). The CDR3 spans 16 residues. Germline V lookup: CDR1 SGDLS, CDR2 YYNGEE. Trimming removed 0 bases at V and 4 bases at J, with 16 bases between.

J is TRBJ2-1 and V is TRBV5-1; TRBD1 might be the D (6 bases). V lost 0 bases, J lost 7 bases, and 14 bases lay in between. This CDR3 contains 15 residues. Germline assignment: CDR1 SGHRS and CDR2 YFSETQ. CDR3 amino acids: CASSLEGVGTNEQFF. The CDR3 bases are TGCGCCAGCAGCTTGGAGGGGGTGGGTACGAATGAGCAGTTCTTC.

In this sample, this clonotype turned up many times. CDR3 DNA: TGTGCCAGCAGCTCCCGGGACAGACGCTACGAGCAGTACTTC. Encoded protein: CASSSRDRRYEQYF. The rearrangement joins TRBV7-2 to TRBJ2-7; 7 bases fit TRBD1. Trimming removed 4 bases from V and 3 bases from J; junction bases left unmatched: 6. From germline, CDR1 is SGHTA and CDR2 FQGNSA. The CDR3 has 14 amino acids. The full variable domain, in which reference TRBV7-2 and TRBJ2-7 provide the parts outside the CDR3, is GAGVSQSPSNKVTEKGKDVELRCDPISGHTALYWYRQSLGQGLEFLIYFQGNSAPDKSGLPSDRFSAERTGGSVSTLTIQRTQQEDSAVYLCASSSRDRRYEQYFGPGTRLTVT.

This clonotype came up once. A junction boundary mismatches the germline segment, possibly from a read error. V and J are TRBV6-2 or TRBV6-3 and TRBJ2-1, with a possible D match to TRBD2 (5 bases). From germline, CDR1 is MNHEY and CDR2 SVGEGT. This CDR3 spans 16 amino acids. The CDR3 protein is CASSWVFGSSCNEQFF. The CDR3 DNA reads as TGTGCCAGCAGTTGGGTATTTGGGAGCTCCTGCAATGAGCAGTTCTTC.

DNA for the CDR3: TGTGCCAGCACCGACAGACTAGGTTCGCGGTTCTTC. It encodes CASTDRLGSRFF. The chain has TRBV6-2 or TRBV6-3 and TRBJ2-1; D may be TRBD2 (6 bases). There are 12 residues in the CDR3. V lost 7 bases and J 15 bases, leaving 19 bases between the germline ends. Germline V gives CDR1 MNHEY, CDR2 SVGEGT.

The J gene is TRBJ1-1, the V gene TRBV20-1, with TRBD1 as a possible D gene (5 bases). Per germline, CDR1 DFQATT and CDR2 SNEGSKA (reference sequence). The CDR3 is made up of 13 amino acids. Trimming left V 0 bases short and J 3 bases short, with 8 bases between. DNA for the CDR3: TGCAGTGCTAGAGATTGGGGGTACACTGAAGCTTTCTTT. It yields the protein CSARDWGYTEAFF.

The genes are TRBV20-1 and TRBJ1-3; D unresolved. With 4 bases removed from V and 8 bases from J, the gap between germline ends came to 15 bases. The CDR3 totals 13 residues. Germline loops: CDR1 DFQATT, CDR2 SNEGSKA (reference sequence). The CDR3 nucleotides read TGCAGTGCTATTAAGGACCATGGGGACACCATATATTTT. This gives the protein CSAIKDHGDTIYF.

The chain carries TRBV5-1 and TRBJ2-5, with 7 bases lining up with TRBD2. Per germline, CDR1 SGHRS and CDR2 YFSETQ. The CDR3 totals 14 residues. The J segment lost 5 bases and the V segment lost 3 bases, leaving 7 bases of the junction unmatched. CDR3 nucleotides: TGCGCCAGCAGCTGGAGGACTAGTACGGAGACCCAGTACTTC. Translation: CASSWRTSTETQYF.

The J gene is TRBJ2-1, the V gene TRBV12-3 or TRBV12-4, with TRBD2 matching 7 bases. Trimming removed 7 bases from V and 4 bases from J; junction bases left unmatched: 10. The CDR3 runs 15 residues. CDR3 in amino acids: CASTIGASGYNEQFF. The DNA of the CDR3 is TGTGCCAGCACCATTGGGGCTAGCGGATACAATGAGCAGTTCTTC.

This chain connects TRBV5-6 to TRBJ2-7, with D unclear. Trimming cost V 0 bases and J 3 bases, with 13 bases left between them. Germline-derived CDR1 and CDR2 are SGHDT and YYEEEE. This CDR3 contains 15 residues. The CDR3 nucleotides are TGTGCCAGCAGCTTGGCCCAAACCAACTTCTACGAGCAGTACTTC. It yields the protein CASSLAQTNFYEQYF.

This clonotype was detected a few times. V usage is TRBV9 and J usage is TRBJ2-3, with TRBD1 identical over 7 bases. CDR3 length: 15 residues. Losses at the gene ends were 0 bases for V and 4 bases for J; bases not matched to a gene: 5. Germline V CDR1 and CDR2: SGDLS, YYNGEE. CDR3 residues: CASSVEGAGADTQYF. Here the CDR3 DNA reads TGTGCCAGCAGCGTAGAGGGGGCCGGAGCAGATACGCAGTATTTT. Using reference TRBV9 and TRBJ2-3 for the parts outside the CDR3, the full variable domain is DSGVTQTPKHLITATGQRVTLRCSPRSGDLSVYWYQQSLDQGLQFLIQYYNGEERAKGNILERFSAQQFPDLHSELNLSSLELGDSALYFCASSVEGAGADTQYFGPGTRLTVL.

This clonotype was detected ten times or more. The chain combines TRBV29-1 with TRBJ1-2; TRBD1 matches 10 bases. This CDR3 is 12 amino acids long. The trim removed 7 bases at V and 8 bases at J, leaving 7 bases unmatched. Per germline, CDR1 SQVTM and CDR2 ANQGSEA. CDR3 loop: CSGTGTGEGYTF. DNA for the CDR3: TGCAGCGGGACCGGGACAGGGGAAGGCTACACCTTC.

The chain links TRBV2 to TRBJ2-7, with D possibly being TRBD2 (6 bases). Germline assignment: CDR1 SNHLY and CDR2 FYNNEI. This CDR3 is built from 17 residues. Trimming cost V 6 bases and J 0 bases, with 21 bases left between them. CDR3 loop: CASSFGGGKASSYEQYF. The CDR3 DNA is TGTGCCAGCAGCTTCGGTGGGGGGAAGGCTAGCTCCTACGAGCAGTACTTC.

Concerning this clonotype itself: At one end the junction does not follow the germline gene, possibly because of a read error. J is TRBJ2-5 and V is TRBV7-8, with D maybe TRBD2 (6 bases). Germline CDR1 and CDR2: SGHVS and FQNEAQ. The CDR3 is made up of 14 amino acids. The CDR3 loop reads CAGSPGGVQKTQYF. CDR3 DNA sequence: TGTGCCGGCAGCCCAGGAGGGGTACAAAAGACCCAGTACTTC.

The V gene is TRBV29-1, the J gene TRBJ2-7; 7 nucleotides line up with TRBD1. The CDR3 loop spans 12 amino acids. The J segment lost 3 bases and the V segment lost 4 bases, leaving 3 bases of the junction unmatched. Germline V gene sequence: CDR1 SQVTM, CDR2 ANQGSEA. CDR3 sequence reads: CSVVQGVYEQYF. Here the CDR3 DNA reads TGCAGCGTTGTCCAGGGGGTCTACGAGCAGTACTTC.

For this clonotype: At one boundary the junction diverges from the germline segment, which might be a read error. The J gene is TRBJ1-2, the V gene TRBV7-9, with D perhaps matching TRBD1 (5 bases). This CDR3 spans 14 amino acids. Germline V CDR1 and CDR2: SEHNR, FQNEAQ (reference sequence). In DNA, the CDR3 is TGTGCCAGCAGCTTAGAGGGGCTTCACTATGGCCACACCTTC. It specifies CASSLEGLHYGHTF.

This clonotype was seen more than once but under ten times. The chain joins TRBV6-6 to TRBJ2-3; no definite D call. V lost 2 bases to trimming and J lost 1 base, with 7 bases between them. The CDR3 covers 14 residues. Germline CDR1 MNHNY, CDR2 SVGAGI (reference sequence). The CDR3, as DNA: TGTGCCAGCAGTTACAACGCGGGCACAGATACGCAGTATTTT. Translating it yields CASSYNAGTDTQYF.

To note about this clonotype: The junction departs from the called germline gene at one end, perhaps through a read error. The chain carries TRBV7-2 and TRBJ2-1; D is undetermined. The CDR3 is made up of 16 amino acids. CDR1 SGHTA and CDR2 FQGNSA come from the germline V gene. The CDR3 DNA sequence: TGTGCCAGCAGCCGACTTGGATCGGGCTACTACAATGGGCAGTTCTTC. Amino acids: CASSRLGSGYYNGQFF. Together with reference TRBV7-2 and TRBJ2-1, the CDR3 gives the full variable domain: GAGVSQSPSNKVTEKGKDVELRCDPISGHTALYWYRQSLGQGLEFLIYFQGNSAPDKSGLPSDRFSAERTGGSVSTLTIQRTQQEDSAVYLCASSRLGSGYYNGQFFGPGTRLTVL.

As concerns this clonotype: This may be a read error: a much more frequent sequence differs by one nucleotide. CDR3 amino acids: CASSVDGGTYEQYF. The CDR3 coding sequence is TGTGCCAGCAGTGTCGACGGGGGTACATACGAGCAGTACTTC. The genes are TRBV12-3 or TRBV12-4 and TRBJ2-7; D perhaps matches TRBD2 (6 bases). Trimming pared 5 bases from V and 4 bases from J, leaving 15 bases between. The CDR3 covers 14 residues.